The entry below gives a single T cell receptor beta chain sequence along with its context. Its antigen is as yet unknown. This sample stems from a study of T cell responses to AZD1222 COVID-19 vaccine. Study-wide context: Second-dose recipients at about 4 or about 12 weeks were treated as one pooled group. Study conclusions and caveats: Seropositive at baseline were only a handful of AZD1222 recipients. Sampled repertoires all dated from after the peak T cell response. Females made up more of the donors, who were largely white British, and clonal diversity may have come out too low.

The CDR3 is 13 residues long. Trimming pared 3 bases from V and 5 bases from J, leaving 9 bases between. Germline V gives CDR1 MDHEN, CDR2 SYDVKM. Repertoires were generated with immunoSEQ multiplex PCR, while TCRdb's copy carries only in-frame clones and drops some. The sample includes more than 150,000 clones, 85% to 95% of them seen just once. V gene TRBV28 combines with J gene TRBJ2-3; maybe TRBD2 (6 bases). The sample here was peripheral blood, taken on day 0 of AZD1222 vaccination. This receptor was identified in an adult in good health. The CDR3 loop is CASSFWTKDTQYF. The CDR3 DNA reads TGTGCCAGCAGTTTCTGGACTAAAGATACGCAGTATTTT.